This TCR beta chain emerged from a study of blood T cell repertoires in COVID-19. The overall study: There were acute and convalescent COVID-19 samples, and they came from the United States, Italy and Spain.

Trimming cost V 3 bases and J 2 bases, with 10 bases left between them. The length of the CDR3 is 14 residues. Germline CDR1 and CDR2: LGHDT and YNNKEL (reference sequence). Participant ages covered about 18 to 89 years across 25 or so US areas. Recovered Cohort 3 donors showed two negative PCRs, clearance, or symptom resolution. Sequencing used immunoSEQ multiplex PCR; TCRdb keeps in-frame clones, though not all of them. The table records approximately 300,000 clones, 85% to 90% of them present only once. The chain recombines TRBV3-1 (or the pseudogene TRBV3-2) with TRBJ1-1, with D unclear. The clonotype originates from a woman between 18 and 29 years old who had recovered from COVID-19. Sequenced input: PBMCs or T cells enriched from blood (not recorded which). The DNA for the CDR3 is TGTGCCAGCAGCCAGCTGCTGGCAAACACTGAAGCTTTCTTT. This translates into CASSQLLANTEAFF.